The 10 T cell receptor beta chains in this list originate from one sample, sequenced in a study of beta chain features in type 1 diabetes. Study outcomes and limitations: A moderate, significant TCRB CDR3 shortening appeared in type 1 diabetes across four CD4+ subsets.

The antigens these receptors bind are not known. cDNA synthesis used the whole RNA isolate, giving expressed TCRB sequences. TCRdb keeps only in-frame clones here, not all; method: immunoSEQ multiplex PCR. The sample lists 350,000 to 400,000 clones, about 12% occurring once. Sequencing was carried out using naive CD4+ T cells from blood. The receptors here all came from a woman between 18 and 29 years old with type 1 diabetes.

This clone was counted only a few times. The chain's CDR3 is CASSQHLAGAGELFF. The CDR3 DNA follows: TGTGCCAGCAGCCAGCACTTAGCGGGAGCCGGGGAGCTGTTTTTT. J is TRBJ2-2 and V is TRBV14; 9 nucleotides align to TRBD2. CDR3 length: 15 residues. The V gene end was trimmed by 3 bases and the J gene end by 6 bases; junction bases not matched to a gene: 5. Germline V gives CDR1 SGHDN, CDR2 FVKESK.

This clone was picked up a small number of times. This chain uses TRBV5-1 with TRBJ1-1, with D hard to call. V lost 0 bases to trimming and J lost 2 bases, with 11 bases between them. CDR1 and CDR2 (germline): SGHRS, YFSETQ. The CDR3 consists of 15 residues. The CDR3 DNA reads TGCGCCAGCAGCTTGGAGAAGGCGGGAAACACTGAAGCTTTCTTT. It encodes CASSLEKAGNTEAFF.

The chain combines TRBV29-1 with TRBJ1-2; TRBD1 aligns across 9 bases. V was pared by 7 bases and J by 8 bases, with 5 bases of the junction left unmatched. The CDR3 has 11 residues. Germline-derived CDR1 and CDR2 are SQVTM and ANQGSEA. CDR3 amino acids: CSGGQGRGYTF. The CDR3, as DNA: TGCAGCGGGGGACAGGGTCGAGGCTACACCTTC.

This sequence joins TRBV14 and TRBJ2-7; no reliable D call. The ends were cut back, 2 bases at V and 2 bases at J, with 13 bases in the middle. The CDR3 has 15 residues. CDR1 and CDR2 from the germline V gene are SGHDN and FVKESK. Here the CDR3 reads CASSQTRSPPYEQYF. The CDR3 nucleotides are TGTGCCAGCAGCCAAACGAGATCGCCCCCCTACGAGCAGTACTTC.

This chain links TRBV18 with TRBJ2-3; D possibly corresponds to TRBD2 (5 bases). The V end was cut by 1 base, the J end by 2 bases, with 10 bases between. Per the germline V gene, CDR1 is KGHSH and CDR2 is LQKENI. The CDR3 is 15 residues long. CDR3 sequence: CASSPQDSLTDTQYF. CDR3 in DNA: TGTGCCAGCTCACCACAGGACTCCCTCACAGATACGCAGTATTTT.

This clone occurred a few times. This chain connects TRBV4-3 to TRBJ2-7, with 9 bases aligning to TRBD2. The V gene end was trimmed by 1 base and the J gene end by 0 bases; junction bases not matched to a gene: 7. Germline lookup yields CDR1 LGHNA and CDR2 YSLEER. This CDR3 is 17 amino acids long. CDR3 sequence reads: CASSQVSGSPSSYEQYF. DNA of the CDR3: TGCGCCAGCAGCCAAGTTAGCGGGAGCCCCAGCTCCTACGAGCAGTACTTC.

This clone was picked up a small number of times. V usage is TRBV29-1 and J usage is TRBJ1-3; D gene unclear. The V gene's germline CDR1 is SQVTM and CDR2 ANQGSEA. The CDR3 spans 15 residues. Trimming pared 4 bases from V and 0 bases from J, leaving 13 bases between. The CDR3 DNA sequence: TGCAGCGTTGGTCTTGGCCAAAACTCTGGAAACACCATATATTTT. Protein: CSVGLGQNSGNTIYF.

This rearrangement joins TRBV27 to TRBJ1-5; weak D call: TRBD1 (5 bases). The CDR3 length is 19 residues. Trimming left V 5 bases short and J 3 bases short, with 26 bases between. Germline-derived CDR1 and CDR2 are MNHEY and SMNVEV (reference sequence). CDR3 nucleotides: TGTGCCAGCAGTCAGGACGGTGTTGGTTCAGGGATCCCCAATCAGCCCCAGCATTTT. This translates into CASSQDGVGSGIPNQPQHF.

This clone was seen more than once but under ten times. The DNA of the CDR3 is TGCGCCAGCAGCCAGGGAACGGGGGGAACCTACGAGCAGTACTTC. Protein product: CASSQGTGGTYEQYF. The genes are TRBV5-1 and TRBJ2-7; TRBD2 aligns across 7 bases. Germline-derived CDR1 and CDR2 are SGHRS and YFSETQ. J gave up 2 bases and V 4 bases, and 9 bases lay outside the gene matches. CDR3 length equals 15 residues. The whole variable domain, filled in from reference TRBV5-1 and TRBJ2-7, reads KAGVTQTPRYLIKTRGQQVTLSCSPISGHRSVSWYQQTPGQGLQFLFEYFSETQRNKGNFPGRFSGRQFSNSRSEMNVSTLELGDSALYLCASSQGTGGTYEQYFGPGTRLTVT.

This clone occurred a few times. The chain recombines TRBV5-1 with TRBJ2-6; D possibly corresponds to TRBD2 (5 bases). With 0 bases removed from V and 0 bases from J, the gap between germline ends came to 10 bases. Germline loops: CDR1 SGHRS, CDR2 YFSETQ. The CDR3 totals 17 residues. The CDR3 DNA reads as TGCGCCAGCAGCTTGGCCGCGGGTCCCTCTGGGGCCAACGTCCTGACTTTC. Translation: CASSLAAGPSGANVLTF.